The 6 T cell receptor beta chains reported below all come from one sample, sequenced in a study of OX40 agonist ivuxolimab in advanced cancers. The data were produced by immunoSEQ multiplex PCR, yet TCRdb's version contains in-frame clones alone and is incomplete. The table has about 110,000 clones, roughly nine tenths seen once. This sample comprised CD4+ or CD8+ T cells sorted from blood, obtained in a trial of the OX40 agonist ivuxolimab. Every receptor here comes from an adult with an advanced solid tumor such as melanoma, head and neck, liver or kidney cancer.

At least ten counts were recorded for this clone. The chain carries TRBV4-2 and TRBJ1-2, with D perhaps TRBD1 (5 bases). V was pared by 0 bases and J by 4 bases, with 12 bases between. Germline V gives CDR1 LGHNA, CDR2 YNFKEQ. This CDR3 contains 15 residues. The CDR3 here is CASSQDSGQGYGYTF. The CDR3 DNA follows: TGTGCCAGCAGCCAAGATTCCGGGCAGGGCTATGGCTACACCTTC.

V and J are TRBV19 and TRBJ2-2, with a possible D match to TRBD2 (5 bases). Trimming removed 3 bases at V and 10 bases at J, with 12 bases between. The CDR3 is 13 amino acids. Germline V lookup: CDR1 LNHDA, CDR2 SQIVND (reference sequence). The CDR3 region is CASSIVAREELFF. CDR3 bases: TGTGCCAGTAGTATTGTGGCGAGGGAGGAGCTGTTTTTT.

The chain employs TRBV11-1 and TRBJ2-7; D unresolved. Trimming took off 5 bases at V and 3 bases at J, with 11 bases between the two ends. CDR3 size: 13 residues. CDR1 is SGHAT, CDR2 FQDESV, per germline (reference sequence). CDR3: CASSILSNYEQYF. The CDR3 region has the DNA TGTGCCAGCAGCATACTTTCTAACTACGAGCAGTACTTC.

The V and J genes are TRBV7-8 and TRBJ2-3; 7 bases align to TRBD1. V lost 5 bases, J lost 6 bases, and 20 bases stayed unmatched. CDR1 and CDR2 (germline): SGHVS, FQNEAQ. The CDR3 runs to 18 residues. This CDR3 is CASSHPLGTEKILDTQYF. In DNA, the CDR3 is TGTGCCAGCAGCCATCCCTTGGGGACAGAAAAAATCCTTGATACGCAGTATTTT.

J is TRBJ2-1 and V is TRBV27; D gene unclear. Trimming pared 3 bases from V and 6 bases from J, leaving 3 bases between. CDR1 and CDR2 from the germline V gene are MNHEY and SMNVEV (reference sequence). The CDR3 is made up of 11 amino acids. The CDR3 bases are TGTGCCAGCAGTTTTATCAATGAGCAGTTCTTC. It yields the protein CASSFINEQFF.

This chain connects TRBV30 to TRBJ2-5; perhaps TRBD2 as D (5 bases). CDR3 length: 13 residues. V lost 1 base, J lost 5 bases, and 11 bases lay in between. Germline V CDR1 and CDR2: GTSNPN, SVGIG (reference sequence). CDR3 DNA sequence: TGTGCCTGGAGTGGGTCGGGGATGGAGACCCAGTACTTC. Its protein is CAWSGSGMETQYF.